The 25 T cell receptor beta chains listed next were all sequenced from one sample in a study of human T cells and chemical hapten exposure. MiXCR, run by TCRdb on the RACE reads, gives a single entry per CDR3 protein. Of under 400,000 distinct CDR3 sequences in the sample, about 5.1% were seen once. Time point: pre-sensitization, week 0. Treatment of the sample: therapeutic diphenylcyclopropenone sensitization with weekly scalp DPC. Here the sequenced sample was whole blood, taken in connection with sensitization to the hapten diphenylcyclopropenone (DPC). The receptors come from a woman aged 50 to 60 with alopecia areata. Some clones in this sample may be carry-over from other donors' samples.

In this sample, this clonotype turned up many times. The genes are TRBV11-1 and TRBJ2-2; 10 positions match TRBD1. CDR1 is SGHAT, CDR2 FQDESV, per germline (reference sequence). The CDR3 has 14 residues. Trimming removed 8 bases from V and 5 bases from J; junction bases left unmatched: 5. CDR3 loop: CASGRDRGTGELFF. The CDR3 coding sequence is TGTGCCAGCGGCCGGGACAGGGGAACCGGGGAGCTGTTTTTT. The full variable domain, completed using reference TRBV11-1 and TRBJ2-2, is EAEVAQSPRYKITEKSQAVAFWCDPISGHATLYWYRQILGQGPELLVQFQDESVVDDSQLPKDRFSAERLKGVDSTLKIQPAELGDSAMYLCASGRDRGTGELFFGEGSRLTVL.

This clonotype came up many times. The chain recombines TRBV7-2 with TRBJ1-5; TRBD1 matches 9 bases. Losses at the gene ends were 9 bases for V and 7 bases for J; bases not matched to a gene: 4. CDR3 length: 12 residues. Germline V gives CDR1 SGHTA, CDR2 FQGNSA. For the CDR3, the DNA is TGTGCCAGTCGACAGGGGGAACAGCCCCAGCATTTT. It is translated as CASRQGEQPQHF.

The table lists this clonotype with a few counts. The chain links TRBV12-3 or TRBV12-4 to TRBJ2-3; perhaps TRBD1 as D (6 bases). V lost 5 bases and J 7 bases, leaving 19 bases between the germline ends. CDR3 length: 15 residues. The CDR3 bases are TGTGCCAGCAGTCCGGTGCAGGGGAAGGGGCATACGCAGTATTTT. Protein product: CASSPVQGKGHTQYF.

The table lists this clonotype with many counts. The CDR3: CASSHPVIEAEAFF. The CDR3 region has the DNA TGCGCCAGCAGCCATCCGGTCATAGAGGCTGAAGCTTTCTTT. The chain links TRBV4-1 to TRBJ1-1; D remains unclear. Germline V lookup: CDR1 MGHRA, CDR2 YSYEKL. V was cut by 3 bases and J by 6 bases, with 14 bases left in between. This CDR3 is built from 14 residues.

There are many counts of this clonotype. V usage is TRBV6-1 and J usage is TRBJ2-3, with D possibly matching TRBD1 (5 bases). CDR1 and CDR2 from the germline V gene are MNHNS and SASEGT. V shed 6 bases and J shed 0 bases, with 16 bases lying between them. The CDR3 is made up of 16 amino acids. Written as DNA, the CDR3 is TGTGCCAGCAGCGCCATATACAGGTCTAGCACAGATACGCAGTATTTT. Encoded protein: CASSAIYRSSTDTQYF.

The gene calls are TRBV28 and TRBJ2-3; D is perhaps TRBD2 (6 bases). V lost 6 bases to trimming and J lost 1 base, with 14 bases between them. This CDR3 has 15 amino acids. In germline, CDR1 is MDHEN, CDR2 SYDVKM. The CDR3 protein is CASSLTGEGTDTQYF. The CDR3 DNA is TGTGCCAGCAGCCTTACGGGGGAGGGCACAGATACGCAGTATTTT. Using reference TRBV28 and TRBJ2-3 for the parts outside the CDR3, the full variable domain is DVKVTQSSRYLVKRTGEKVFLECVQDMDHENMFWYRQDPGLGLRLIYFSYDVKMKEKGDIPEGYSVSREKKERFSLILESASTNQTSMYLCASSLTGEGTDTQYFGPGTRLTVL.

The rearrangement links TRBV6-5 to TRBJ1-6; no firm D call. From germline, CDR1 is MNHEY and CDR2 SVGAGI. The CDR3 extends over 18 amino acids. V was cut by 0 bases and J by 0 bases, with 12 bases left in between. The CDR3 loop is CASSYSIGGSSYNSPLHF. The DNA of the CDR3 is TGTGCCAGCAGTTACTCGATTGGCGGGAGCTCCTATAATTCACCCCTCCACTTT.

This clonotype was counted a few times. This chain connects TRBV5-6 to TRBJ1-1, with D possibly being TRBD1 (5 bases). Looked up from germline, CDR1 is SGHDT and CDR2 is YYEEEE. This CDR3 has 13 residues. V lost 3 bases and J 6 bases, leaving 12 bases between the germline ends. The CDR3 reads CASSSVGVSEAFF. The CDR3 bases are TGTGCCAGCAGCTCGGTGGGGGTGTCTGAAGCTTTCTTT.

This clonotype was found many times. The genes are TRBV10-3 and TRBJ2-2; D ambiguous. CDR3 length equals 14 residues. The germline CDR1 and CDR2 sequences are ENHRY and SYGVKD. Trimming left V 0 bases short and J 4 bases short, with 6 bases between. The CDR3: CAISESWGTGELFF. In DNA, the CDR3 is TGTGCCATCAGTGAGTCCTGGGGCACCGGGGAGCTGTTTTTT.

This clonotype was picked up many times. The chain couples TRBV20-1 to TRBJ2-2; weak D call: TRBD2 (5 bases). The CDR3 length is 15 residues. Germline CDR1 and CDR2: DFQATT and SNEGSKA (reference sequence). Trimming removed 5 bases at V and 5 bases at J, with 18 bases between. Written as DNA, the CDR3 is TGCAGTGCTCGAGGGCGCCTAGACCCAACCGGGGAGCTGTTTTTT. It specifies CSARGRLDPTGELFF.

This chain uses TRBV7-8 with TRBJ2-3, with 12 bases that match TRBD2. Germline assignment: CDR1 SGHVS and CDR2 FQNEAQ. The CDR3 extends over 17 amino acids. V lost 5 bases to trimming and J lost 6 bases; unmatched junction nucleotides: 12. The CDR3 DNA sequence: TGTGCCAGCAGCATCACTAGCGGGAGGACCGCAGTGGATACGCAGTATTTT. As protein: CASSITSGRTAVDTQYF.

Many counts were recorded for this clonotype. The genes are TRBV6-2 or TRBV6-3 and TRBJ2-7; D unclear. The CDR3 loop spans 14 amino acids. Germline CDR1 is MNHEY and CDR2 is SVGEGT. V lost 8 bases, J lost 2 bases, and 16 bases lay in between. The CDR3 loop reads CASHAGDLTYEQYF. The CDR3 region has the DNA TGTGCCAGCCACGCCGGAGACCTGACCTACGAGCAGTACTTC.

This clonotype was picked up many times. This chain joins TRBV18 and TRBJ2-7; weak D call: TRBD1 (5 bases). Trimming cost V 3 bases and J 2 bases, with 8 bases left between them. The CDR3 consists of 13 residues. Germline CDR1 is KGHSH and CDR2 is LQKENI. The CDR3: CASSPARAYEQYF. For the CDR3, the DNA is TGTGCCAGCTCACCGGCCAGGGCCTACGAGCAGTACTTC.

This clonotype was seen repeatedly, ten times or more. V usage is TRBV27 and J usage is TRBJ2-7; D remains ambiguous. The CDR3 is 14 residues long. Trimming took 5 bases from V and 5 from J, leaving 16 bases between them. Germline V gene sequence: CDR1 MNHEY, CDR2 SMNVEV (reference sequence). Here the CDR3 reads CASSPRTRSHEQYF. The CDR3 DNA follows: TGTGCCAGCAGTCCCCGGACGAGAAGTCACGAGCAGTACTTC.

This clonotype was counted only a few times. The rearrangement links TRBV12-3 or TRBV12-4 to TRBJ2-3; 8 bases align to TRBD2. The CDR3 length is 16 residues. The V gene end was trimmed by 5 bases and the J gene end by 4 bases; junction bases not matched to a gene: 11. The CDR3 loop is CASSVQAGVGADTQYF. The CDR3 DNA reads TGTGCCAGCAGTGTTCAAGCGGGGGTCGGGGCAGATACGCAGTATTTT.

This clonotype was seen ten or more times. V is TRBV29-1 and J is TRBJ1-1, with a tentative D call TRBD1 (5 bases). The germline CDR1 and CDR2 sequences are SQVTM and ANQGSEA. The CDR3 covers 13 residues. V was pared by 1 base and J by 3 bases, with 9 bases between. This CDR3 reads CSVEAVGHTEAFF. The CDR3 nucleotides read TGCAGCGTTGAAGCGGTGGGGCACACTGAAGCTTTCTTT.

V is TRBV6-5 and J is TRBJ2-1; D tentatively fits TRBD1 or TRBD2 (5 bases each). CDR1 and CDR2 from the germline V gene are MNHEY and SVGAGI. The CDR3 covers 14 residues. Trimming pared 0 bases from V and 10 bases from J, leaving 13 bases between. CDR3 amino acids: CASSYSFRGDEQFF. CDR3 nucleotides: TGTGCCAGCAGTTACTCATTTAGAGGGGACGAGCAGTTCTTC.

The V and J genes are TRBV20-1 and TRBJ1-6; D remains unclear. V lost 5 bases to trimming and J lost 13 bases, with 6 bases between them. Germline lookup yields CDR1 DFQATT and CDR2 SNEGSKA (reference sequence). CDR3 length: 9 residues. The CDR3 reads CSAPGPLHF. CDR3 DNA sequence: TGCAGTGCTCCAGGTCCCCTCCACTTT.

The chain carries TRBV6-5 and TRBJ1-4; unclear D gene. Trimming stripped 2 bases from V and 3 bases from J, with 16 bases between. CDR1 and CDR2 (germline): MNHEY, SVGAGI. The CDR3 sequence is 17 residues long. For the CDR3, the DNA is TGTGCCAGCAGTTACGCCAGGATCGGGGTACCTAATGAAAAACTGTTTTTT. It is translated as CASSYARIGVPNEKLFF.

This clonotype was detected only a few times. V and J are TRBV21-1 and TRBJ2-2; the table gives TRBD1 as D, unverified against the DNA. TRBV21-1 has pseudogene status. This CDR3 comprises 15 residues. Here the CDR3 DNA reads TGTGCCAGCGGTATCTTAAACCGGGACACCGGGGAGCTGTTTTTT. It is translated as CASGILNRDTGELFF.

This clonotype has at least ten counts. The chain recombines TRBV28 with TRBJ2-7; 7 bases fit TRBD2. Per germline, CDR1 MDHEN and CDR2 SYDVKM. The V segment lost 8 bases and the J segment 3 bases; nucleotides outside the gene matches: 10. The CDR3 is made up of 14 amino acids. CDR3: CASLGGAGIYEQYF. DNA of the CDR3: TGTGCCAGCCTGGGAGGGGCAGGGATCTACGAGCAGTACTTC.

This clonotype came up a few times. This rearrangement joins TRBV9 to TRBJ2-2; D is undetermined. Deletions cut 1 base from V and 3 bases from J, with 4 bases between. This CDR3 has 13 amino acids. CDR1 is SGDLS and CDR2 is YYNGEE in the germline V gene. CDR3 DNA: TGTGCCAGCAGCGTATGGGACACCGGGGAGCTGTTTTTT. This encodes CASSVWDTGELFF. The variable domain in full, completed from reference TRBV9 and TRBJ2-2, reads DSGVTQTPKHLITATGQRVTLRCSPRSGDLSVYWYQQSLDQGLQFLIQYYNGEERAKGNILERFSAQQFPDLHSELNLSSLELGDSALYFCASSVWDTGELFFGEGSRLTVL.

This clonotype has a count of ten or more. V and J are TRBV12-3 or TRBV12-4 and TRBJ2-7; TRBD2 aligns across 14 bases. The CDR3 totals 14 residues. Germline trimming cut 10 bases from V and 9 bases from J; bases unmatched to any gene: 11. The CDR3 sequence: CANIAGTSGSAQYF. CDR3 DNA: TGTGCCAACATAGCCGGGACTAGCGGGAGTGCGCAGTACTTC.

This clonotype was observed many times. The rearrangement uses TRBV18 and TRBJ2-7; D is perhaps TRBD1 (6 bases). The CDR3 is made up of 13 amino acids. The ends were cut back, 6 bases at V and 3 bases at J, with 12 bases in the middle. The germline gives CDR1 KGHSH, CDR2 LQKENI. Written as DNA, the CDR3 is TGTGCCAGCTCCCCGCAGGGGATCTACGAGCAGTACTTC. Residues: CASSPQGIYEQYF.

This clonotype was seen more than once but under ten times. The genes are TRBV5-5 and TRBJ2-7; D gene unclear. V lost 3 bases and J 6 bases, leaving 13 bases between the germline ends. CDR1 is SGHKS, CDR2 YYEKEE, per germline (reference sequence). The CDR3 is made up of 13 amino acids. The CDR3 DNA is TGTGCCAGCAGCTCCCGGACCTTAAGCGAGCAGTACTTC. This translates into CASSSRTLSEQYF.